These 12 T cell receptor beta chains came from one sample sequenced in a study of T cell responses to AZD1222 COVID-19 vaccine. Produced via immunoSEQ multiplex PCR; TCRdb's table is partial and in-frame only. The data contain about 130,000 clones, around 90% of them seen just once; the ten biggest clones take up under 6%. The sample in question was peripheral blood, obtained 28 days after the second AZD1222 dose. All receptors derive from an adult who received the AZD1222 COVID-19 vaccine.

The rearrangement links TRBV7-8 to TRBJ1-6; D possibly corresponds to TRBD1 (5 bases). The germline V gene has CDR1 SGHVS and CDR2 FQNEAQ. This CDR3 has 14 residues. This chain's CDR3 is CVSSREWGNSPLHF. The DNA for the CDR3 is TGTGTCTCCAGCCGGGAGTGGGGGAATTCACCCCTCCACTTT.

V gene TRBV4-3 combines with J gene TRBJ1-5; the D is unclear. Germline-derived CDR1 and CDR2 are LGHNA and YSLEER. The CDR3 is 16 amino acids. V was trimmed by 1 base and J by 2 bases, leaving 12 bases between them. The CDR3, as DNA: TGCGCCAGCAGCCAAGGGACCTCAGAGGGCAATCAGCCCCAGCATTTT. Amino acid sequence: CASSQGTSEGNQPQHF.

The chain recombines TRBV5-4 with TRBJ1-2, with 8 bases identical to TRBD1. Germline values: CDR1 SGHNT, CDR2 YYREEE (reference sequence). This CDR3 spans 13 amino acids. V was clipped by 3 bases and J by 8 bases; unmatched bases: 6. CDR3 loop: CASSSQGVKGYTF. DNA of the CDR3: TGTGCCAGCAGCTCACAGGGGGTTAAAGGCTACACCTTC.

This clone was detected only once. This chain links TRBV7-2 with TRBJ1-3; 10 positions match TRBD1. The CDR3 runs to 13 residues. Germline V gene data show CDR1 as SGHTA and CDR2 as FQGNSA. Trimming removed 5 bases from V and 7 bases from J; junction bases left unmatched: 2. CDR3 loop: CASSRTGGNTIYF. CDR3 coding DNA: TGTGCCAGCAGCCGGACAGGGGGTAACACCATATATTTT.

V usage is TRBV6-5 and J usage is TRBJ1-6; D gene uncertain. Germline CDR1 reads MNHEY; CDR2 reads SVGAGI. Between the trimmed V and J ends, which lost 11 bases and 6 bases, there was a span of 14 bases. The CDR3 has 13 residues. DNA for the CDR3: TGTGCCGCGGGTGGACTGGGTAATTCACCCCTCCACTTT. As protein: CAAGGLGNSPLHF.

The chain is built from TRBV11-3 and TRBJ1-2; 9 positions match TRBD1. The CDR3 is made up of 14 amino acids. Germline CDR1 SGHNT, CDR2 YENEEA. V shed 4 bases, J shed 6 bases, and the junction held 6 bases outside the gene matches. The DNA for the CDR3 is TGTGCCAGCAGCTCCCGGGACAGGGTAGATGGCTACACCTTC. Its protein is CASSSRDRVDGYTF.

This rearrangement joins TRBV5-1 to TRBJ2-7, with 8 bases identical to TRBD2. Unmatched junction bases numbered 4, after V lost 0 bases and J lost 2 bases. This CDR3 has 15 amino acids. Germline CDR1 SGHRS, CDR2 YFSETQ. DNA of the CDR3: TGCGCCAGCAGCTTGGAACCGGGACTAGCCTACGAGCAGTACTTC. Translated: CASSLEPGLAYEQYF.

The V gene is TRBV28, the J gene TRBJ1-2, with a tentative D call TRBD1 (5 bases). From germline, CDR1 is MDHEN and CDR2 SYDVKM. V was clipped by 5 bases and J by 4 bases, with 17 bases between them. This CDR3 spans 15 amino acids. CDR3 nucleotide sequence: TGTGCCAGCAGTCCCTCGGCAGGGATACCCTATGGCTACACCTTC. Its protein is CASSPSAGIPYGYTF.

This chain joins TRBV2 and TRBJ1-2; maybe TRBD1 (6 bases). V shed 7 bases and J shed 7 bases, with 19 bases lying between them. Germline V CDR1 and CDR2: SNHLY, FYNNEI. This CDR3 is built from 14 residues. The CDR3 DNA sequence: TGTGCCAGCAATATAGCAGGGGAAGTTCGTGGCTACACCTTC. It translates to CASNIAGEVRGYTF.

The genes are TRBV23-1 and TRBJ1-3; D is perhaps TRBD1 (6 bases). TRBV23-1 is flagged as an ORF with uncertain function. V lost 0 bases, J lost 4 bases, and 16 bases lay in between. The CDR3 length is 17 residues. CDR3 region: CASSQSIFGGAGNTIYF. The DNA for the CDR3 is TGCGCCAGCAGTCAATCGATATTCGGGGGCGCCGGAAACACCATATATTTT.

V usage is TRBV19 and J usage is TRBJ2-4; no definite D call. The length of the CDR3 is 14 residues. With 3 bases removed from V and 3 bases from J, the gap between germline ends came to 9 bases. Germline V gives CDR1 LNHDA, CDR2 SQIVND (reference sequence). As DNA, the CDR3 is TGTGCCAGTAGTATTGGGAAAGGCAAAAACATTCAGTACTTC. Protein: CASSIGKGKNIQYF.

The rearrangement joins TRBV10-2 to TRBJ2-2; 16 nucleotides match TRBD2. J gave up 3 bases and V 6 bases, and 4 bases lay outside the gene matches. The CDR3 spans 17 residues. Germline values: CDR1 WSHSY, CDR2 SAAADI. Here the CDR3 reads CASRGLAGGPDTGELFF. DNA of the CDR3: TGCGCCAGCAGGGGACTAGCGGGAGGGCCAGACACCGGGGAGCTGTTTTTT.